A single sample is the source of the 5 T cell receptor beta chains below, sequenced in a study of shared clonotypes between healthy human individuals. The table came from immunoSEQ multiplex PCR; TCRdb's copy has only in-frame clones and leaves some out. Of about 1 million clones listed, under 80% are singletons. Sequenced input: memory CD4+ T cells sorted from blood. Subset: CD45RA-negative fraction. These receptors originate from a young man in good health.

The chain couples TRBV6-1 to TRBJ2-5, with no clear D. Trimming took off 6 bases at V and 5 bases at J, with 16 bases between the two ends. The CDR3 loop spans 14 amino acids. Per germline, CDR1 MNHNS and CDR2 SASEGT. CDR3 in amino acids: CASSLSQVRETQYF. In DNA form, the CDR3 reads TGTGCCAGCAGCCTCTCTCAAGTTCGGGAGACCCAGTACTTC.

The V and J genes are TRBV18 and TRBJ1-1; weak D call: TRBD1 (6 bases). Germline-derived CDR1 and CDR2 are KGHSH and LQKENI. Trimming took off 0 bases at V and 7 bases at J, with 12 bases between the two ends. This CDR3 has 14 amino acids. CDR3 region: CASSPPGGAGEAFF. The CDR3 DNA sequence: TGTGCCAGCTCACCACCGGGGGGGGCGGGTGAAGCTTTCTTT.

The chain combines TRBV18 with TRBJ2-3, with D perhaps matching TRBD2 (6 bases). This CDR3 has 18 amino acids. Germline CDR1 KGHSH, CDR2 LQKENI. V gave up 6 bases and J gave up 0 bases, with 22 bases separating them. CDR3 in DNA: TGTGCCAGCTCCCGTATACCCGGGCTAGCGACTAGCACAGATACGCAGTATTTT. As protein: CASSRIPGLATSTDTQYF.

V and J are TRBV19 and TRBJ2-3; 9 nucleotides agree with TRBD2. The CDR3 totals 17 residues. Germline CDR1 is LNHDA and CDR2 is SQIVND (reference sequence). Unmatched junction bases numbered 15, after V lost 4 bases and J lost 7 bases. The DNA of the CDR3 is TGTGCCAGTAGTAGTGGCCCCGCTAGCGGGGTGGGAAATACGCAGTATTTT. Protein sequence: CASSSGPASGVGNTQYF.

The V and J genes are TRBV6-6 and TRBJ1-5, with 7 bases matching TRBD1. CDR3 length: 14 residues. The J segment lost 9 bases and the V segment lost 7 bases, leaving 12 bases of the junction unmatched. Germline values: CDR1 MNHNY, CDR2 SVGAGI (reference sequence). The CDR3 is CASIPDRPDRPQHF. For the CDR3, the DNA is TGTGCCAGCATCCCGGACAGGCCAGATCGGCCCCAGCATTTT.